Listed below are T cell receptor beta chains from one sample, sequenced in a study of blood T cell repertoires in COVID-19. TCRdb keeps only in-frame clones here, not all; method: immunoSEQ multiplex PCR. The repertoire holds approximately 440,000 clones, 90% seen once, with 0.6% in the top ten. The source material was PBMCs or T cells enriched from blood (not recorded which). The source is a man younger than 35 who had recovered from COVID-19. CDR3s include the opening cysteine and the closing phenylalanine or tryptophan. Fields, in order: CDR3 protein, CDR3 DNA, D gene, V gene, J gene, clone size. D genes are given only for firm matches. Size is omitted from some rows. Given values are once, few, many or a class for expanded clones.

cdr3_aa: CASSLTGEIYEQFF
cdr3_nt: TGTGCCAGCAGTTTAACGGGAGAGATATATGAGCAGTTCTTC
d_call: .
v_call: TRBV28
j_call: TRBJ2-1
clone_size: .

cdr3_aa: CASSPRTGVPEAFF
cdr3_nt: TGTGCCAGCTCACCACGGACAGGGGTACCTGAAGCTTTCTTT
d_call: TRBD1
v_call: TRBV18
j_call: TRBJ1-1
clone_size: .

cdr3_aa: CATRKGMNTEAFF
cdr3_nt: TGTGCCACCAGGAAGGGGATGAACACTGAAGCTTTCTTT
d_call: .
v_call: TRBV24-1
j_call: TRBJ1-1
clone_size: .

cdr3_aa: CASSSAIDSVKTVKSNEQFF
cdr3_nt: TGTGCCAGCAGCTCGGCGATTGACTCAGTTAAGACAGTAAAATCCAATGAGCAGTTCTTC
d_call: .
v_call: TRBV27
j_call: TRBJ2-1
clone_size: .

cdr3_aa: CASSPRGGVLHEQYF
cdr3_nt: TGTGCCAGCAGCCCCCGGGGGGGAGTATTACACGAGCAGTACTTC
d_call: TRBD2
v_call: TRBV28
j_call: TRBJ2-7
clone_size: .

cdr3_aa: CASSPGLAAWEQFF
cdr3_nt: TGTGCCAGCAGCCCGGGACTAGCGGCTTGGGAGCAGTTCTTC
d_call: TRBD2
v_call: TRBV5-5
j_call: TRBJ2-1
clone_size: .

cdr3_aa: CASSAGLYNEQFF
cdr3_nt: TGTGCCAGCAGCGCGGGACTATACAATGAGCAGTTCTTC
d_call: TRBD2
v_call: TRBV7-2
j_call: TRBJ2-1
clone_size: .

cdr3_aa: CASSDFSGRRDNEQFF
cdr3_nt: TGTGCCAGCTCCGACTTTAGCGGGAGGAGGGACAATGAGCAGTTCTTC
d_call: TRBD2
v_call: TRBV28
j_call: TRBJ2-1
clone_size: .

cdr3_aa: CASSHTPDRVGGYTF
cdr3_nt: TGTGCCAGCAGCCATACGCCTGACAGGGTGGGAGGCTACACCTTC
d_call: TRBD1
v_call: TRBV5-5
j_call: TRBJ1-2
clone_size: .

cdr3_aa: CASSFQTGSLYEQYF
cdr3_nt: TGCGCCAGCAGCTTCCAGACAGGGTCTTTGTACGAGCAGTACTTC
d_call: TRBD1
v_call: TRBV5-1
j_call: TRBJ2-7
clone_size: .

cdr3_aa: CASSYSPQVKFGTEAFF
cdr3_nt: TGTGCCAGCAGCTATTCCCCGCAAGTCAAGTTCGGCACTGAAGCTTTCTTT
d_call: .
v_call: TRBV7-9
j_call: TRBJ1-1
clone_size: .

cdr3_aa: CASSVVSDTEAFF
cdr3_nt: TGTGCCAGCAGCGTAGTCTCAGACACTGAAGCTTTCTTT
d_call: .
v_call: TRBV9
j_call: TRBJ1-1
clone_size: .

cdr3_aa: CASSPRVRPEGGYTF
cdr3_nt: TGTGCCAGCAGCCCTCGCGTCAGGCCGGAGGGTGGCTACACCTTC
d_call: .
v_call: TRBV11-1
j_call: TRBJ1-2
clone_size: few

cdr3_aa: CSASEGGVNYGYTF
cdr3_nt: TGCAGTGCTAGTGAAGGGGGGGTTAACTATGGCTACACCTTC
d_call: .
v_call: TRBV20-1
j_call: TRBJ1-2
clone_size: .

cdr3_aa: CASIETGSGPAFF
cdr3_nt: TGTGCCAGTATCGAGACAGGGTCGGGCCCAGCTTTCTTT
d_call: TRBD1
v_call: TRBV19
j_call: TRBJ1-1
clone_size: .

cdr3_aa: CATSRGGMEGYTF
cdr3_nt: TGTGCCACCAGCAGAGGAGGGATGGAAGGCTACACCTTC
d_call: .
v_call: TRBV15
j_call: TRBJ1-2
clone_size: .

cdr3_aa: CASSPRDSYGYTF
cdr3_nt: TGTGCCAGCAGCCCTAGAGACAGTTATGGCTACACCTTC
d_call: .
v_call: TRBV5-6
j_call: TRBJ1-2
clone_size: .

cdr3_aa: CSASMASGNYEQYF
cdr3_nt: TGCAGTGCTAGTATGGCTAGCGGAAACTACGAGCAGTACTTC
d_call: TRBD2
v_call: TRBV20-1
j_call: TRBJ2-7
clone_size: .

cdr3_aa: CASSDSVLNEQFF
cdr3_nt: TGTGCCAGCAGTGACTCGGTACTAAATGAGCAGTTCTTC
d_call: .
v_call: TRBV6-4
j_call: TRBJ2-1
clone_size: .

cdr3_aa: CASSGQETTDTQYF
cdr3_nt: TGTGCCAGCTCTGGACAGGAGACCACAGATACGCAGTATTTT
d_call: TRBD1
v_call: TRBV18
j_call: TRBJ2-3
clone_size: .

cdr3_aa: CASSTQPGTGAEAFF
cdr3_nt: TGTGCCAGCTCAACTCAGCCGGGGACAGGGGCTGAAGCTTTCTTT
d_call: TRBD1
v_call: TRBV18
j_call: TRBJ1-1
clone_size: .

cdr3_aa: CASSPGTSDRWNTGELFF
cdr3_nt: TGTGCCAGCTCACCCGGGACTAGCGATCGGTGGAACACCGGGGAGCTGTTTTTT
d_call: TRBD2
v_call: TRBV18
j_call: TRBJ2-2
clone_size: .

cdr3_aa: CASSLDSRGNQPQHF
cdr3_nt: TGTGCCAGCAGCTTGGACTCCAGGGGCAATCAGCCCCAGCATTTT
d_call: .
v_call: TRBV5-8
j_call: TRBJ1-5
clone_size: .

cdr3_aa: CASSDGGAWGTEAFF
cdr3_nt: TGTGCCAGCAGCGATGGCGGGGCTTGGGGCACTGAAGCTTTCTTT
d_call: .
v_call: TRBV5-6
j_call: TRBJ1-1
clone_size: .

cdr3_aa: CASSGGLAGVNEQFF
cdr3_nt: TGCGCCAGCAGTGGAGGACTAGCGGGAGTTAATGAGCAGTTCTTC
d_call: TRBD2
v_call: TRBV10-1
j_call: TRBJ2-1
clone_size: .

cdr3_aa: CASSPFGQGMYNEQFF
cdr3_nt: TGCGCCAGCAGCCCCTTTGGACAGGGAATGTACAATGAGCAGTTCTTC
d_call: TRBD1
v_call: TRBV5-1
j_call: TRBJ2-1
clone_size: .

cdr3_aa: CASSQDRTATYGYTF
cdr3_nt: TGCGCCAGCAGCCAAGATCGGACAGCAACCTATGGCTACACCTTC
d_call: .
v_call: TRBV4-1
j_call: TRBJ1-2
clone_size: .

cdr3_aa: CASSLTGSSGNTIYF
cdr3_nt: TGTGCCAGCAGCCTAACAGGCTCCTCTGGAAACACCATATATTTT
d_call: .
v_call: TRBV3-1/TRBV3-2
j_call: TRBJ1-3
clone_size: .

cdr3_aa: CASSRGFTDTQYF
cdr3_nt: TGTGCCAGCAGCCGCGGATTCACAGATACGCAGTATTTT
d_call: .
v_call: TRBV11-1
j_call: TRBJ2-3
clone_size: .

cdr3_aa: CAWRSGYEYQETQYF
cdr3_nt: TGTGCCTGGAGATCAGGGTACGAGTACCAAGAGACCCAGTACTTC
d_call: .
v_call: TRBV30
j_call: TRBJ2-5
clone_size: .

cdr3_aa: CASSPKDRAQNQPQHF
cdr3_nt: TGTGCCAGCTCACCAAAGGACAGGGCTCAGAATCAGCCCCAGCATTTT
d_call: TRBD1
v_call: TRBV18
j_call: TRBJ1-5
clone_size: .

cdr3_aa: CASTPQTGYTGELFF
cdr3_nt: TGCGCCAGCACCCCCCAGACAGGATACACCGGGGAGCTGTTTTTT
d_call: .
v_call: TRBV4-1
j_call: TRBJ2-2
clone_size: .

cdr3_aa: CASSLSEGPSNKNYGYTF
cdr3_nt: TGCGCCAGCAGCTTGTCGGAGGGGCCTTCGAACAAGAACTATGGCTACACCTTC
d_call: .
v_call: TRBV5-1
j_call: TRBJ1-2
clone_size: .

cdr3_aa: CASSPGVDQDTQYF
cdr3_nt: TGTGCCAGCAGCCCGGGGGTTGACCAGGATACGCAGTATTTT
d_call: .
v_call: TRBV13
j_call: TRBJ2-3
clone_size: .

cdr3_aa: CTARGSGGGYTF
cdr3_nt: TGCACCGCCCGGGGTTCCGGCGGTGGCTACACCTTC
d_call: .
v_call: TRBV10-3
j_call: TRBJ1-2
clone_size: .

cdr3_aa: CASSPRTGISGNTIYF
cdr3_nt: TGTGCCAGCAGCCCCCGGACAGGGATCTCTGGAAACACCATATATTTT
d_call: TRBD1
v_call: TRBV9
j_call: TRBJ1-3
clone_size: .

cdr3_aa: CASGTGGSNSPLHF
cdr3_nt: TGTGCCAGCGGGACAGGGGGCAGCAATTCACCCCTCCACTTT
d_call: TRBD1
v_call: TRBV19
j_call: TRBJ1-6
clone_size: few

cdr3_aa: CAISSQPTGLDQPQHF
cdr3_nt: TGTGCCATCAGTTCGCAACCGACAGGGCTCGATCAGCCCCAGCATTTT
d_call: TRBD1
v_call: TRBV10-3
j_call: TRBJ1-5
clone_size: .

cdr3_aa: CASSQRRSSGNTIYF
cdr3_nt: TGTGCCAGCAGCCAGCGACGGAGCTCTGGAAACACCATATATTTT
d_call: .
v_call: TRBV3-1/TRBV3-2
j_call: TRBJ1-3
clone_size: .

cdr3_aa: CASSLVQGTEAFF
cdr3_nt: TGTGCCAGCAGCTTGGTCCAGGGAACTGAAGCTTTCTTT
d_call: .
v_call: TRBV5-6
j_call: TRBJ1-1
clone_size: .

cdr3_aa: CASSDEVNQPQHF
cdr3_nt: TGTGCCAGCAGTGATGAGGTAAATCAGCCCCAGCATTTT
d_call: .
v_call: TRBV2
j_call: TRBJ1-5
clone_size: once

cdr3_aa: CASSHSRGGSNSPLHF
cdr3_nt: TGTGCCAGCAGCCATTCTAGGGGAGGGTCGAATTCACCCCTCCACTTT
d_call: .
v_call: TRBV4-2
j_call: TRBJ1-6
clone_size: .

cdr3_aa: CAWMSLTGIDTQYF
cdr3_nt: TGTGCCTGGATGTCCCTTACGGGGATAGATACGCAGTATTTT
d_call: .
v_call: TRBV30
j_call: TRBJ2-3
clone_size: .

cdr3_aa: CASSLGGQLVEVNTEAFF
cdr3_nt: TGTGCCAGCAGCTTAGGGGGACAATTAGTAGAGGTGAACACTGAAGCTTTCTTT
d_call: .
v_call: TRBV11-3
j_call: TRBJ1-1
clone_size: .

cdr3_aa: CASSSQGRDSPLHF
cdr3_nt: TGTGCCAGCTCATCTCAGGGGAGGGATTCACCCCTCCACTTT
d_call: .
v_call: TRBV18
j_call: TRBJ1-6
clone_size: .

cdr3_aa: CATSRGTGDYGYTF
cdr3_nt: TGTGCCACCAGCAGAGGGACAGGGGACTATGGCTACACCTTC
d_call: TRBD1
v_call: TRBV15
j_call: TRBJ1-2
clone_size: .

cdr3_aa: CASGRSRLNTEAFF
cdr3_nt: TGTGCTAGTGGTCGAAGTAGATTGAACACTGAAGCTTTCTTT
d_call: .
v_call: TRBV12-5
j_call: TRBJ1-1
clone_size: .

cdr3_aa: CASSLGVNYEQYF
cdr3_nt: TGTGCCAGCAGCTTAGGAGTAAACTACGAGCAGTACTTC
d_call: .
v_call: TRBV7-2
j_call: TRBJ2-7
clone_size: .

cdr3_aa: CSGVGGHETQYF
cdr3_nt: TGCAGCGGGGTGGGAGGGCACGAGACCCAGTACTTC
d_call: TRBD2
v_call: TRBV29-1
j_call: TRBJ2-5
clone_size: .

cdr3_aa: CAISESGTSGYEQYF
cdr3_nt: TGTGCCATCAGTGAGAGCGGGACTAGCGGTTACGAGCAGTACTTC
d_call: TRBD2
v_call: TRBV10-3
j_call: TRBJ2-7
clone_size: .

cdr3_aa: CASSLRRDSGTEAFF
cdr3_nt: TGCGCCAGCAGCTTACGCCGGGACAGTGGGACTGAAGCTTTCTTT
d_call: TRBD1
v_call: TRBV5-1
j_call: TRBJ1-1
clone_size: .

cdr3_aa: CASIRQGTNTEAFF
cdr3_nt: TGTGCCAGCATCCGACAGGGGACGAACACTGAAGCTTTCTTT
d_call: TRBD1
v_call: TRBV6-5
j_call: TRBJ1-1
clone_size: .

cdr3_aa: CASSQERTLLYTEAFF
cdr3_nt: TGCGCCAGCAGCCAAGAGCGGACACTTTTATACACTGAAGCTTTCTTT
d_call: .
v_call: TRBV4-1
j_call: TRBJ1-1
clone_size: .

cdr3_aa: CASSPRVSAEAFF
cdr3_nt: TGTGCCAGCAGCCCCAGGGTGTCGGCTGAAGCTTTCTTT
d_call: .
v_call: TRBV11-2
j_call: TRBJ1-1
clone_size: .

cdr3_aa: CASRGQGDAEQYF
cdr3_nt: TGCGCCAGCAGGGGACAGGGAGATGCGGAGCAGTACTTC
d_call: TRBD1
v_call: TRBV10-1
j_call: TRBJ2-7
clone_size: .

cdr3_aa: CASSIGGGDSNEKLFF
cdr3_nt: TGTGCCAGTAGTATAGGCGGTGGTGATTCTAATGAAAAACTGTTTTTT
d_call: .
v_call: TRBV19
j_call: TRBJ1-4
clone_size: .